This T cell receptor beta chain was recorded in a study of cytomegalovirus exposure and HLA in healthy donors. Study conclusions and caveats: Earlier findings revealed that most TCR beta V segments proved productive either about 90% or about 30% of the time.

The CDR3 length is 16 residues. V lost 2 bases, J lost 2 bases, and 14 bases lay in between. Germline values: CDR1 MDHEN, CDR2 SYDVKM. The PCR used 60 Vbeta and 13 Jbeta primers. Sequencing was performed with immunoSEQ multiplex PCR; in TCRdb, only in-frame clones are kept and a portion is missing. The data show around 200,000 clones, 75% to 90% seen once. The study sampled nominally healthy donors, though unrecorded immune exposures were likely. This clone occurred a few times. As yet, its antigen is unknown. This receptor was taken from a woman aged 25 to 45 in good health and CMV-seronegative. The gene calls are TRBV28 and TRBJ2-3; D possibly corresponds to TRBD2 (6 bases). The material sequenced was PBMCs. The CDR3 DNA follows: TGTGCCAGCAGTTTAACCTTGCGGGGAGCCACAGATACGCAGTATTTT. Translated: CASSLTLRGATDTQYF. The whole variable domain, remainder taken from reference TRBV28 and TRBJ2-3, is DVKVTQSSRYLVKRTGEKVFLECVQDMDHENMFWYRQDPGLGLRLIYFSYDVKMKEKGDIPEGYSVSREKKERFSLILESASTNQTSMYLCASSLTLRGATDTQYFGPGTRLTVL.